This TCR beta chain was recovered during a study of CD8 T cells in ankylosing spondylitis. Quantitative barcoded 5'-RACE was used to prepare TCR beta libraries. TCRdb re-called the 5' RACE reads with MiXCR, one entry per CDR3 protein. The sample carries 200,000 to 250,000 distinct CDR3 sequences, about 7% recorded once. The study, taken as a whole, reports: Peripheral blood samples showed relatively rare disease-linked clones, and these clones were CD8+. Characteristic of ankylosing spondylitis blood, it appeared, was a TCR beta motif comprising about 8 highly homologous variants.

Germline CDR1 and CDR2: MDHEN and SYDVKM. The CDR3 spans 14 residues. V lost 3 bases and J 6 bases, leaving 12 bases between the germline ends. This clonotype was observed many times. Its antigen is not identified. The gene calls are TRBV28 and TRBJ1-5; TRBD1 might be the D (6 bases). The sample was blood, either unsorted or a sorted T cell fraction (not recorded which). The source of this sequence is a male donor with ankylosing spondylitis. The CDR3 loop is CASSFRGPGQPQHF. In DNA, the CDR3 is TGTGCCAGCAGTTTCCGGGGGCCGGGTCAGCCCCAGCATTTT.